These T cell receptor beta chains were read from a single sample in a study of OX40 agonist ivuxolimab in advanced cancers. Sequenced by immunoSEQ multiplex PCR; TCRdb stores in-frame clones only, minus some. The sample yields tens of thousands of clones, 81% seen once. Sequences were derived from CD4+ or CD8+ T cells sorted from blood, sampled in a trial of the OX40 agonist ivuxolimab. The source is an adult with an advanced solid tumor such as melanoma, head and neck, liver or kidney cancer. The CDR3 runs from the conserved cysteine through the conserved F or W. Fields, in order: J gene, V gene, D gene, clone size, CDR3 DNA, CDR3 protein. A D gene is named only where the DNA matches it firmly. Rows give clone size only sometimes, using once, few, many, or a class for an expanded clone.

j_call: TRBJ1-5
v_call: TRBV7-2
d_call: -
clone_size: few
cdr3_nt: TGTGCCAGCAGCTTAGCGGGGGGGAATCAGCCCCAGCATTTT
cdr3_aa: CASSLAGGNQPQHF

j_call: TRBJ2-2
v_call: TRBV6-5
d_call: TRBD1
clone_size: -
cdr3_nt: TGTGCCAGCACCCTCCGGGACAGGGGGCCCGGGGAGCTGTTTTTT
cdr3_aa: CASTLRDRGPGELFF

j_call: TRBJ1-1
v_call: TRBV29-1
d_call: -
clone_size: few
cdr3_nt: TGCAGCGCCGGAGTGGGACCTGAAGCTTTCTTT
cdr3_aa: CSAGVGPEAFF

j_call: TRBJ2-7
v_call: TRBV7-2
d_call: TRBD1
clone_size: -
cdr3_nt: TGTGCCAGCAGCCGCGACAGGGGCCCCTACGAGCAGTACTTC
cdr3_aa: CASSRDRGPYEQYF

j_call: TRBJ2-3
v_call: TRBV11-2
d_call: TRBD2
clone_size: -
cdr3_nt: TGTGCCAGCAGCTTTCAGCGGGGGGGCCGAGCAGATACGCAGTATTTT
cdr3_aa: CASSFQRGGRADTQYF

j_call: TRBJ1-5
v_call: TRBV28
d_call: -
clone_size: -
cdr3_nt: TGTGCCAGCAGTTTTCCCGGGTCTCAGCCCCAGCATTTT
cdr3_aa: CASSFPGSQPQHF

j_call: TRBJ1-5
v_call: TRBV7-9
d_call: -
clone_size: few
cdr3_nt: TGTGCCAGCAGGCGGGATGACAGGACCAATCAGCCCCAGCATTTT
cdr3_aa: CASRRDDRTNQPQHF

j_call: TRBJ1-4
v_call: TRBV5-1
d_call: -
clone_size: -
cdr3_nt: TGCGCCAGCAGCTTGGAGGGGGTCACGGCTAATGAAAAACTGTTTTTT
cdr3_aa: CASSLEGVTANEKLFF

j_call: TRBJ1-6
v_call: TRBV10-1
d_call: -
clone_size: few
cdr3_nt: TGCGCCAGCAGTAAAGATTACGATTCACCCCTCCACTTT
cdr3_aa: CASSKDYDSPLHF

j_call: TRBJ2-2
v_call: TRBV5-1
d_call: TRBD1
clone_size: -
cdr3_nt: TGCGCCAGCAGCGGACAGGGTATCACCGGGGAGCTGTTTTTT
cdr3_aa: CASSGQGITGELFF

j_call: TRBJ1-5
v_call: TRBV30
d_call: -
clone_size: -
cdr3_nt: TGTGCCTGGAGCGCTGGAGGGCCGGGTCAGCCCCAGCATTTT
cdr3_aa: CAWSAGGPGQPQHF

j_call: TRBJ1-2
v_call: TRBV14
d_call: -
clone_size: -
cdr3_nt: TGTGCCAGCAGCCAAGGACGGAGGGGTGGCTACACCTTC
cdr3_aa: CASSQGRRGGYTF

j_call: TRBJ2-1
v_call: TRBV18
d_call: -
clone_size: -
cdr3_nt: TGTGCCAGCTCACCACCTCTACCCAGCTCCTACAATGAGCAGTTCTTC
cdr3_aa: CASSPPLPSSYNEQFF

j_call: TRBJ2-3
v_call: TRBV19
d_call: TRBD2
clone_size: -
cdr3_nt: TGTGCCAGTAGGCGAATAGCGGGGGGGCCAAAAGATACGCAGTATTTT
cdr3_aa: CASRRIAGGPKDTQYF

j_call: TRBJ2-3
v_call: TRBV5-1
d_call: TRBD2
clone_size: -
cdr3_nt: TGCGCCAGCAGCTTGGGGCTAGCGGGAGGGGATACGCAGTATTTT
cdr3_aa: CASSLGLAGGDTQYF

j_call: TRBJ2-3
v_call: TRBV10-2
d_call: -
clone_size: -
cdr3_nt: TGCGCCAGCACCCTCGCGGGCCGCACAGATACGCAGTATTTT
cdr3_aa: CASTLAGRTDTQYF

j_call: TRBJ2-5
v_call: TRBV7-3
d_call: -
clone_size: -
cdr3_nt: TGTGCCAGCAGCTTAATGGTCGGGGGGACCCAGTACTTC
cdr3_aa: CASSLMVGGTQYF

j_call: TRBJ1-6
v_call: TRBV30
d_call: TRBD1
clone_size: -
cdr3_nt: TGTGCCTGGAGATGGGACAGCCAACATAATTCACCCCTCCACTTT
cdr3_aa: CAWRWDSQHNSPLHF

j_call: TRBJ1-5
v_call: TRBV4-1
d_call: -
clone_size: -
cdr3_nt: TGCGCCAGCAGCCAAGATAGCAATCAGCCCCAGCATTTT
cdr3_aa: CASSQDSNQPQHF

j_call: TRBJ1-2
v_call: TRBV30
d_call: TRBD1
clone_size: -
cdr3_nt: TGTGCCTACAGGACAGGGGCCTATGGCTACACCTTC
cdr3_aa: CAYRTGAYGYTF

j_call: TRBJ2-5
v_call: TRBV6-6
d_call: -
clone_size: -
cdr3_nt: TGTGCCAGCAGTTACTCTGGCATAAGGGAGACCCAGTACTTC
cdr3_aa: CASSYSGIRETQYF

j_call: TRBJ2-2
v_call: TRBV9
d_call: TRBD2
clone_size: -
cdr3_nt: TGTGCCAGCAGCCCCACTGGCGGGAGCCCCGGGGAGCTGTTTTTT
cdr3_aa: CASSPTGGSPGELFF

j_call: TRBJ2-1
v_call: TRBV6-6
d_call: -
clone_size: -
cdr3_nt: TGTGCCAGCAGTACTCACAATGAGCAGTTCTTC
cdr3_aa: CASSTHNEQFF

j_call: TRBJ2-3
v_call: TRBV5-4
d_call: -
clone_size: -
cdr3_nt: TGTGCCAGCAGCTTGGGAGGGCCCACTAGCACAGATACGCAGTATTTT
cdr3_aa: CASSLGGPTSTDTQYF

j_call: TRBJ2-5
v_call: TRBV5-4
d_call: -
clone_size: -
cdr3_nt: TGTGCCAGCAGCCCTGGTGGATTCGGAGAGACCCAGTACTTC
cdr3_aa: CASSPGGFGETQYF

j_call: TRBJ2-7
v_call: TRBV28
d_call: TRBD1
clone_size: -
cdr3_nt: TGTGCCAGCACTAGTAAGGGCGACAGGGGCTTCTCCTACGAGCAGTACTTC
cdr3_aa: CASTSKGDRGFSYEQYF

j_call: TRBJ1-3
v_call: TRBV21-1
d_call: -
clone_size: -
cdr3_nt: TGTGCCAGCAGCAATCTGAGGTCACTCTCTGGAAACACCATATATTTT
cdr3_aa: CASSNLRSLSGNTIYF

j_call: TRBJ2-7
v_call: TRBV11-2
d_call: -
clone_size: -
cdr3_nt: TGTGCCAGCAGCTTGGGGGGGCCTTGGGCCTACGAGCAGTACTTC
cdr3_aa: CASSLGGPWAYEQYF

j_call: TRBJ1-2
v_call: TRBV7-6
d_call: TRBD1
clone_size: -
cdr3_nt: TGTGCCAGCAGCCGCGGGACAGGGACCTATGGCTACACCTTC
cdr3_aa: CASSRGTGTYGYTF

j_call: TRBJ1-2
v_call: TRBV19
d_call: -
clone_size: once
cdr3_nt: TGTGCCAGTAGTATCCCAAAGACAGAAGCTAACTATGGCTACACCTTC
cdr3_aa: CASSIPKTEANYGYTF

j_call: TRBJ1-1
v_call: TRBV2
d_call: -
clone_size: -
cdr3_nt: TGTGCCAGCAGGCCCAGGGGTATGAACACTGAAGCTTTCTTT
cdr3_aa: CASRPRGMNTEAFF

j_call: TRBJ1-5
v_call: TRBV2
d_call: -
clone_size: once
cdr3_nt: TGTGCCAGCACGCAGGGGTCGGGCAATCAGCCCCAGCATTTT
cdr3_aa: CASTQGSGNQPQHF

j_call: TRBJ2-5
v_call: TRBV9
d_call: -
clone_size: -
cdr3_nt: TGTGCCAGCAGCCCCCGGTCGTGGGAGACCCAGTACTTC
cdr3_aa: CASSPRSWETQYF

j_call: TRBJ2-1
v_call: TRBV11-1
d_call: TRBD1
clone_size: -
cdr3_nt: TGTGCCAGCAGCCCGAGACAGGGTCATGAGCAGTTCTTC
cdr3_aa: CASSPRQGHEQFF

j_call: TRBJ1-2
v_call: TRBV6-5
d_call: TRBD1
clone_size: -
cdr3_nt: TGTGCCAGCAGTTACGCTGGGACAGGTGGATATGGCTACACCTTC
cdr3_aa: CASSYAGTGGYGYTF

j_call: TRBJ1-1
v_call: TRBV5-1
d_call: -
clone_size: few
cdr3_nt: TGCGCCAGCAGCCGGGGACTTCAAGCTGAAGCTTTCTTT
cdr3_aa: CASSRGLQAEAFF

j_call: TRBJ2-1
v_call: TRBV7-3
d_call: TRBD2
clone_size: few
cdr3_nt: TGTGCCAGCAGCCCCATAGCGGGGGGCCACAATGAGCAGTTCTTC
cdr3_aa: CASSPIAGGHNEQFF

j_call: TRBJ2-1
v_call: TRBV5-1
d_call: TRBD2
clone_size: -
cdr3_nt: TGCGCCAGCAGCTTGGGTCGTAAGACTAGCGGGGTGCCTTACAATGAGCAGTTCTTC
cdr3_aa: CASSLGRKTSGVPYNEQFF

j_call: TRBJ2-7
v_call: TRBV29-1
d_call: TRBD1
clone_size: -
cdr3_nt: TGCAGCGTTTCTACAGGGACAGTATACGAGCAGTACTTC
cdr3_aa: CSVSTGTVYEQYF

j_call: TRBJ2-7
v_call: TRBV11-3
d_call: TRBD1
clone_size: -
cdr3_nt: TGTGCCAGCAGCTACACCGGGACAGGATACGAGCAGTACTTC
cdr3_aa: CASSYTGTGYEQYF

j_call: TRBJ1-5
v_call: TRBV30
d_call: -
clone_size: few
cdr3_nt: TGTGCCTGGAGTCCCGCCGGATTACAAACGACTAATCAGCCCCAGCATTTT
cdr3_aa: CAWSPAGLQTTNQPQHF

j_call: TRBJ2-3
v_call: TRBV7-3
d_call: TRBD2
clone_size: -
cdr3_nt: TGTGCCAGCAGCCGGACCTTAGCGGGGGGCACAGATACGCAGTATTTT
cdr3_aa: CASSRTLAGGTDTQYF

j_call: TRBJ2-1
v_call: TRBV11-3
d_call: -
clone_size: -
cdr3_nt: TGTGCCAGCAGCTTAGTGGGGCGGAATGAGCAGTTCTTC
cdr3_aa: CASSLVGRNEQFF

j_call: TRBJ2-3
v_call: TRBV6-1
d_call: TRBD2
clone_size: -
cdr3_nt: TGTGCCAGCAGTGAAGGCGGGAGCCCCACAGATACGCAGTATTTT
cdr3_aa: CASSEGGSPTDTQYF

j_call: TRBJ2-2
v_call: TRBV30
d_call: -
clone_size: -
cdr3_nt: TGTGCCTGGAGTGTGGGGCAGCACACCGGGGAGCTGTTTTTT
cdr3_aa: CAWSVGQHTGELFF

j_call: TRBJ2-3
v_call: TRBV5-1
d_call: -
clone_size: -
cdr3_nt: TGCGCCAGCAGTTCGACTAGGGGTCGGGATACGCAGTATTTT
cdr3_aa: CASSSTRGRDTQYF

j_call: TRBJ2-7
v_call: TRBV4-1
d_call: -
clone_size: -
cdr3_nt: TGCGCCAGCAGCCACGGCACATCTGGCGAGCAGTACTTC
cdr3_aa: CASSHGTSGEQYF

j_call: TRBJ1-2
v_call: TRBV6-5
d_call: -
clone_size: -
cdr3_nt: TGTGCCAGCAGGGACGGATCTATCTATGGCTACACCTTC
cdr3_aa: CASRDGSIYGYTF

j_call: TRBJ1-3
v_call: TRBV28
d_call: -
clone_size: -
cdr3_nt: TGTGCCAGCAGTTTTCAGGGATCTAGAAACACCATATATTTT
cdr3_aa: CASSFQGSRNTIYF

j_call: TRBJ1-1
v_call: TRBV5-1
d_call: -
clone_size: -
cdr3_nt: TGCGCCAGCAGTTACGGATCGAGGACAGACACTGAAGCTTTCTTT
cdr3_aa: CASSYGSRTDTEAFF

j_call: TRBJ1-6
v_call: TRBV5-4
d_call: -
clone_size: -
cdr3_nt: TGCGCCAGCAGCCAAGCGCCGCTAAATTCACCCCTCCACTTT
cdr3_aa: CASSQAPLNSPLHF

j_call: TRBJ2-1
v_call: TRBV28
d_call: TRBD2
clone_size: once
cdr3_nt: TGTGCCAGCGACGCGCTAGCGGGAGACAATGAGCAGTTCTTC
cdr3_aa: CASDALAGDNEQFF

j_call: TRBJ2-7
v_call: TRBV4-1
d_call: -
clone_size: -
cdr3_nt: TGCGCCAGCAGCCAAGATGGGCACGGTTATTGCGAGCAGTACTTC
cdr3_aa: CASSQDGHGYCEQYF

j_call: TRBJ1-5
v_call: TRBV28
d_call: -
clone_size: -
cdr3_nt: TGTGCCAGCAGTCAACTGGGGGGAAGGGTTCAGCCCCAGCATTTT
cdr3_aa: CASSQLGGRVQPQHF

j_call: TRBJ2-6
v_call: TRBV19
d_call: -
clone_size: once
cdr3_nt: TGTGCCAGTAGTATTTCTAGTTGGTCAGAGGCCAACGTCCTGACTTTC
cdr3_aa: CASSISSWSEANVLTF

j_call: TRBJ2-3
v_call: TRBV25-1
d_call: TRBD1
clone_size: -
cdr3_nt: TGTGCCAGCAGGGGTGAAGGACAGGGGTACGATACGCAGTATTTT
cdr3_aa: CASRGEGQGYDTQYF

j_call: TRBJ1-5
v_call: TRBV2
d_call: TRBD1
clone_size: -
cdr3_nt: TGTGCCAGCAGTGGGACAGGAGGTCAGCCCCAGCATTTT
cdr3_aa: CASSGTGGQPQHF

j_call: TRBJ2-1
v_call: TRBV7-8
d_call: TRBD1
clone_size: -
cdr3_nt: TGTGCCAGCAGCTCCCGGGACAGGGTACTCAATGAGCAGTTCTTC
cdr3_aa: CASSSRDRVLNEQFF

j_call: TRBJ2-2
v_call: TRBV11-2
d_call: TRBD1
clone_size: -
cdr3_nt: TGTGCCAGCAGCACCCGGGCAGGGGGATACACCGGGGAGCTGTTTTTT
cdr3_aa: CASSTRAGGYTGELFF

j_call: TRBJ1-6
v_call: TRBV19
d_call: TRBD1
clone_size: -
cdr3_nt: TGTGCCAGTAGCAAACGAACGGGACAGGCCACCTCACCCCTCCACTTT
cdr3_aa: CASSKRTGQATSPLHF